This T cell receptor beta chain was captured by sequencing in a study of PD-L1 blockade in urothelial cancer. For the study at large: Blood was evaluated 3 weeks (second dose) and 6 weeks after therapy began.

Specified time point: pretreatment peripheral blood. Individual patients had between 1 and 8 samples, taken pretreatment and on-treatment. The CDR3 is made up of 20 amino acids. Looked up from germline, CDR1 is SGHTA and CDR2 is FQGTGA. The J segment lost 0 bases and the V segment lost 5 bases, leaving 16 bases of the junction unmatched. Measured with immunoSEQ multiplex PCR; TCRdb has only the in-frame clones, and not every one. The sample lists 54,000 or so clones, roughly 82% occurring once. This sample comprised PBMCs, obtained around atezolizumab (anti-PD-L1) treatment. This sequence was found in a man aged 50-59 years with urothelial cancer. The J gene is TRBJ2-6, the V gene TRBV7-3, with 7 bases matching TRBD1. CDR3 region: CASSHHQGVHSSSGANVLTF. The DNA of the CDR3 is TGTGCCAGCAGCCATCACCAGGGGGTCCACTCATCCTCTGGGGCCAACGTCCTGACTTTC.